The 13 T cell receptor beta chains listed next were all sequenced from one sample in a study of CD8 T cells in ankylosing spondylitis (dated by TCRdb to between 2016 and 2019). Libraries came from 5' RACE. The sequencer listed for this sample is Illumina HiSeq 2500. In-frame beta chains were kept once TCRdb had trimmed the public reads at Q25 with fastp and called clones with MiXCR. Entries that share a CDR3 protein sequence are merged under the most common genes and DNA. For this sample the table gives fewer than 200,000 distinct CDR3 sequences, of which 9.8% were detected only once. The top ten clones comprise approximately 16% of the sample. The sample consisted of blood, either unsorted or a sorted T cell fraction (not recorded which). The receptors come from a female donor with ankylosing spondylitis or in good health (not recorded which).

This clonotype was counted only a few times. The CDR3 loop reads CASSYSEEGAYEQYF. The CDR3 nucleotides are TGTGCCAGCAGTTACTCGGAGGAGGGAGCTTACGAGCAGTACTTC. The chain uses TRBV6-2 or TRBV6-3 and TRBJ2-7; tentative D call: TRBD2 (6 bases). V was clipped by 0 bases and J by 4 bases, with 13 bases between them. In germline, CDR1 is MNHEY, CDR2 SVGEGT. The CDR3 runs 15 residues.

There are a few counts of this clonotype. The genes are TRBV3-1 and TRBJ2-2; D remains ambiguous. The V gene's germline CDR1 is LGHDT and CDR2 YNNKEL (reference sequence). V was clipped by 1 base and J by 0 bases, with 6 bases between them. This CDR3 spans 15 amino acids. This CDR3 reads CASSQVLSNTGELFF. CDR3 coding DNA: TGTGCCAGCAGCCAAGTGTTATCGAACACCGGGGAGCTGTTTTTT.

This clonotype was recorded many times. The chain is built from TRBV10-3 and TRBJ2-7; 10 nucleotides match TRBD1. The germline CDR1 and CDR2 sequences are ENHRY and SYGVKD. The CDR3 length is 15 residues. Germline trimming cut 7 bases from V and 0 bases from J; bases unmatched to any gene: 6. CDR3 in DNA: TGTGCCATCACTCGGGACAGGGGACTCTCCTACGAGCAGTACTTC. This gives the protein CAITRDRGLSYEQYF.

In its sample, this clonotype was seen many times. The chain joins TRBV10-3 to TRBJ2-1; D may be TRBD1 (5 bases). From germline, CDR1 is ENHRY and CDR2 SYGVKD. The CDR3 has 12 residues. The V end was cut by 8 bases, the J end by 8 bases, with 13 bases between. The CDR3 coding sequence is TGTGCCATCGGTGCAGGGTCGGATGAGCAGTTCTTC. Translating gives CAIGAGSDEQFF.

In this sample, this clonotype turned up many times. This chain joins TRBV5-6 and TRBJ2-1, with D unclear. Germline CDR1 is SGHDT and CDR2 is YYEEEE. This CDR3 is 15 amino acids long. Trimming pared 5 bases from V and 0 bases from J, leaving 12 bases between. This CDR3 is CASSPPSSSYNEQFF. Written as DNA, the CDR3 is TGTGCCAGCAGTCCACCCTCAAGCTCCTACAATGAGCAGTTCTTC.

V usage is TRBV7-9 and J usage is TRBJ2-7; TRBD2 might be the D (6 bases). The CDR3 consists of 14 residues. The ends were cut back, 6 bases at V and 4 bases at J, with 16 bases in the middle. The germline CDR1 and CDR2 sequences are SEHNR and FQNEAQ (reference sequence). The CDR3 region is CASSPPGGWYEQYF. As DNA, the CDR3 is TGTGCCAGCAGTCCGCCCGGGGGTTGGTACGAGCAGTACTTC.

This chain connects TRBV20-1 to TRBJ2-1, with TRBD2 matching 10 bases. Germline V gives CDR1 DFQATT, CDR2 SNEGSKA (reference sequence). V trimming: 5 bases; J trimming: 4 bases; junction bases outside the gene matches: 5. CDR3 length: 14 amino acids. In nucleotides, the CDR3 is TGCAGTGCTTTTGGACTAGCGGAATACAATGAGCAGTTCTTC. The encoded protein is CSAFGLAEYNEQFF.

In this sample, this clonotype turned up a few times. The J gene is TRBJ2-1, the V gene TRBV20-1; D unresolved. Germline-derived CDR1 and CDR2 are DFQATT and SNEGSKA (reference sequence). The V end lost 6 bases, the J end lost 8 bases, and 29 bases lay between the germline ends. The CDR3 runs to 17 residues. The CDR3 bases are TGCAGTGCCCAATCAGCCCAGCTAACCCTGGATCTCGATGAGCAGTTCTTC. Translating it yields CSAQSAQLTLDLDEQFF.

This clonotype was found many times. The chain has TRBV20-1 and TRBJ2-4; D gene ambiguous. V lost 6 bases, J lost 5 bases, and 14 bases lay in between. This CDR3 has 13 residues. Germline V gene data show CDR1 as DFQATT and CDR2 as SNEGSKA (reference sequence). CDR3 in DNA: TGCAGTGCCGCCTCGTCCCCAGAAAACATTCAGTACTTC. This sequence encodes CSAASSPENIQYF.

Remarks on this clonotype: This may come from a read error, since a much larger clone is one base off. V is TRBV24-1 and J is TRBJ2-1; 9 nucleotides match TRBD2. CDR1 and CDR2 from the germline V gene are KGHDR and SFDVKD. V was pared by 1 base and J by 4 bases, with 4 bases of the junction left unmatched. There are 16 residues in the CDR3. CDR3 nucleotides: TGTGCCACCAGTGATTTTTTGACTAGCGGATACAATGAGCAGTTCTTC. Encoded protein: CATSDFLTSGYNEQFF.

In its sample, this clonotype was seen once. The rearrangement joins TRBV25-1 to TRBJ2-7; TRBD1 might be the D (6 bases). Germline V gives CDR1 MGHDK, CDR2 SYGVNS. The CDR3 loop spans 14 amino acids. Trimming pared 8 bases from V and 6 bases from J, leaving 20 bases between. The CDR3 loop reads CASAQQGLELEQYF. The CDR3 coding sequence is TGTGCCAGCGCCCAACAGGGATTGGAGCTCGAGCAGTACTTC.

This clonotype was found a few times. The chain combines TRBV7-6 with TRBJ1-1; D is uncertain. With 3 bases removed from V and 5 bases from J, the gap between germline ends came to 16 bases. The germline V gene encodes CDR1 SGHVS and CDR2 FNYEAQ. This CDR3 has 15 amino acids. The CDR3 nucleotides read TGTGCCAGCAGCTTGGCTAGCGGAGGGAAAACTGAAGCTTTCTTT. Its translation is CASSLASGGKTEAFF.

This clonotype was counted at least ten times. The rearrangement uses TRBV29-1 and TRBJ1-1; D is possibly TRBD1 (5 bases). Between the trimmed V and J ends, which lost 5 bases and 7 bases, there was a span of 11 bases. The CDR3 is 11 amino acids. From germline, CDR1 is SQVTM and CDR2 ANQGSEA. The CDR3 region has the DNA TGCAGCGTTTTAGGGGAAGGTGAAGCTTTCTTT. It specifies CSVLGEGEAFF.